This paragraph covers one TCR beta chain sequence. This sample is drawn from a study of blood T cell dynamics during melanoma immunotherapy. Background on the study: Standard first-line treatment here was pembrolizumab or nivolumab plus ipilimumab in metastatic melanoma.

Time point defined: week 3, after first cycle of checkpoint inhibitor. No patient had earlier systemic cancer treatment, concurrent immunosuppressants, or another active cancer. This CDR3 spans 13 amino acids. Germline CDR1 ENHRY, CDR2 SYGVKD. The ends lost 6 bases at V and 10 bases at J; junction bases unmatched: 5. Sequencing was performed with immunoSEQ multiplex PCR; in TCRdb, only in-frame clones are kept and a portion is missing. This table has 9,500 to 14,000 clones, about 92% appearing once. Sample: blood, taken from a patient treated with checkpoint blockade. The receptor's source is a human donor with melanoma. The chain employs TRBV10-3 and TRBJ2-1, with 11 bases identical to TRBD1. The CDR3 DNA is TGTGCCATCAGCAGGGGACAGGGGGGAGAGCAGTTCTTC. Amino acids: CAISRGQGGEQFF.